The rows below give T cell receptor beta chains drawn from one sample of a study of T cell repertoires in cytomegalovirus infection. Each CDR3 protein is one row after TCRdb ran MiXCR on the reads. The table includes nearly 650,000 distinct CDR3 sequences, around 24% detected once. The specimen sequenced was CD8+ T cells from PBMCs. These TCRs come from a human donor in good health (CMV status not recorded). Some clones in this sample may be carry-over from other donors' samples. Both conserved end residues are part of each CDR3. D genes are given only for firm matches. Rows may omit the clone size; those that give it use once, few, many or a size class.

abundance	v_gene	d_gene	j_gene	CDR3aa	CDR3nt
many	TRBV7-2	-	TRBJ2-3	CASSLVSATDTQYF	TGTGCCAGCAGCTTAGTTTCGGCCACAGATACGCAGTATTTT
-	TRBV29-1	-	TRBJ1-3	CSVGAGNTIYF	TGCAGCGTTGGAGCGGGAAACACCATATATTTT
few	TRBV25-1	-	TRBJ2-1	CASSPRAPLYNEQFF	TGTGCCAGCAGCCCCCGGGCCCCCTTATACAATGAGCAGTTCTTC
-	TRBV29-1	TRBD2	TRBJ2-1	CSVHLAGGPYEQFF	TGCAGCGTGCACCTAGCGGGGGGGCCGTATGAGCAGTTCTTC
few	TRBV12-3/TRBV12-4	-	TRBJ1-2	CASSPLGRNYGYTF	TGTGCCAGCAGTCCTCTGGGGAGGAACTATGGCTACACCTTC
-	TRBV5-5	TRBD1	TRBJ1-1	CASSLGDRVDEAFF	TGTGCCAGCAGCTTGGGGGACAGGGTCGATGAAGCTTTCTTT
few	TRBV7-9	-	TRBJ2-2	CASSSPQDRTGELFF	TGTGCCAGCAGTTCCCCCCAGGATCGTACCGGGGAGCTGTTTTTT
few	TRBV7-9	-	TRBJ1-2	CASSLRDTYWYGYTF	TGTGCCAGCAGCTTACGGGACACATATTGGTATGGCTACACCTTC
-	TRBV20-1	-	TRBJ2-3	CSARGLDTQYF	TGCAGTGCTCGAGGGTTGGATACGCAGTATTTT
-	TRBV2	-	TRBJ2-7	CASRGTKQYF	TGTGCCAGCAGGGGAACGAAGCAGTACTTC
-	TRBV29-1	-	TRBJ1-1	CSVARLNTEAFF	TGCAGCGTTGCCAGATTGAACACTGAAGCTTTCTTT
-	TRBV28	-	TRBJ1-5	CASSFPWVETSNQPQHF	TGTGCCAGCAGTTTCCCATGGGTCGAAACTAGCAATCAGCCCCAGCATTTT
-	TRBV9	-	TRBJ2-7	CASSVYDNRGVEEQYF	TGTGCCAGCAGCGTCTATGATAATAGGGGTGTGGAAGAGCAGTACTTC
-	TRBV6-5	TRBD2	TRBJ2-3	CASSYSGLADTDTQYF	TGTGCCAGCAGTTACTCGGGTCTAGCGGACACAGATACGCAGTATTTT
few	TRBV9	TRBD2	TRBJ2-2	CASSVPAGSDTGELFF	TGTGCCAGCAGCGTCCCAGCGGGGTCGGACACCGGGGAGCTGTTTTTT
many	TRBV7-9	-	TRBJ1-2	CASSLDPRVAGYTF	TGTGCCAGCAGCTTAGATCCTCGGGTGGCCGGCTACACCTTC
-	TRBV29-1	-	TRBJ2-3	CSVSRGSDTQYF	TGCAGCGTTTCGAGGGGTTCAGATACGCAGTATTTT
few	TRBV9	-	TRBJ2-1	CASSVEAGAYNEQFF	TGTGCCAGCAGCGTAGAGGCAGGTGCATACAATGAGCAGTTCTTC
many	TRBV7-6	TRBD1	TRBJ1-1	CASSPPGTGVPEAFF	TGTGCCAGCAGCCCACCAGGGACAGGGGTGCCGGAAGCTTTCTTT
many	TRBV7-6	TRBD2	TRBJ2-3	CASSPRGRPGLAGGRTDTQYF	TGTGCCAGCAGCCCGAGGGGTCGTCCGGGACTAGCGGGGGGGCGCACAGATACGCAGTATTTT
many	TRBV7-2	-	TRBJ1-1	CASSFTTEAFF	TGTGCCAGCAGCTTCACCACTGAAGCTTTCTTT
-	TRBV2	-	TRBJ1-4	CASRSNPGRDEKLFF	TGTGCCAGCAGATCCAACCCCGGTCGCGATGAAAAACTGTTTTTT
-	TRBV7-6	-	TRBJ2-7	CASSLLTDSYEQYF	TGTGCCAGCAGCTTATTGACAGACTCCTACGAGCAGTACTTC
many	TRBV7-2	TRBD1	TRBJ2-2	CASSLVDRGTGELFF	TGTGCCAGCAGCTTAGTTGACAGGGGGACCGGGGAGCTGTTTTTT
-	TRBV27	-	TRBJ2-3	CASSLWPGTDTQYF	TGTGCCAGCAGTTTATGGCCAGGCACAGATACGCAGTATTTT
few	TRBV20-1	-	TRBJ1-6	CSAREDRNSPLHF	TGCAGTGCTAGAGAGGACCGTAATTCACCCCTCCACTTT
-	TRBV29-1	-	TRBJ2-2	CSVGGVGRTGELFF	TGCAGCGTTGGGGGGGTTGGGCGGACCGGGGAGCTGTTTTTT
-	TRBV20-1	-	TRBJ2-3	CSARGGSLPDTQYF	TGCAGTGCTAGAGGGGGATCTTTACCCGATACGCAGTATTTT
many	TRBV4-1	TRBD1	TRBJ2-7	CASSLGTGNYEQYF	TGCGCCAGCAGCCTGGGGACAGGGAACTACGAGCAGTACTTC
few	TRBV7-9	TRBD2	TRBJ2-1	CASSFILLRGVRTYNEQFF	TGTGCCAGCAGCTTTATCCTCCTCCGGGGGGTGAGGACCTACAATGAGCAGTTCTTC
-	TRBV12-3/TRBV12-4	-	TRBJ1-5	CASSRGKVGQPQHF	TGTGCCAGCAGTCGAGGGAAGGTGGGTCAGCCCCAGCATTTT
few	TRBV20-1	-	TRBJ1-1	CSASRADRTVQINTEAFF	TGCAGTGCTAGTAGGGCGGACCGGACAGTACAAATTAACACTGAAGCTTTCTTT
few	TRBV6-6	-	TRBJ2-5	CASSPWTGQETQYF	TGTGCCAGCAGTCCTTGGACGGGACAAGAGACCCAGTACTTC
-	TRBV12-3/TRBV12-4	TRBD1	TRBJ2-7	CASTEGDRPYEQYF	TGTGCCAGCACCGAGGGGGACAGGCCCTACGAGCAGTACTTC
-	TRBV6-5	-	TRBJ1-5	CASSTVQGAQPQHF	TGTGCCAGCAGTACGGTACAGGGCGCTCAGCCCCAGCATTTT
few	TRBV4-2	-	TRBJ1-1	CASSPPGGGRETNTEAFF	TGTGCCAGCAGCCCCCCTGGAGGGGGAAGGGAGACGAACACTGAAGCTTTCTTT
few	TRBV5-1	TRBD2	TRBJ2-2	CASSTGLAGGIPSNTGELFF	TGCGCCAGCAGCACCGGACTAGCGGGGGGGATACCATCGAACACCGGGGAGCTGTTTTTT
many	TRBV19	-	TRBJ1-5	CASSMGPQWGGRQPQHF	TGTGCCAGTAGTATGGGTCCCCAGTGGGGTGGAAGGCAGCCCCAGCATTTT
-	TRBV28	TRBD2	TRBJ2-1	CASSFNSGGNNEQFF	TGTGCCAGCAGTTTCAATAGCGGGGGCAACAATGAGCAGTTCTTC
-	TRBV19	TRBD1	TRBJ1-1	CATDPGTANTEAFF	TGTGCCACCGACCCGGGGACAGCGAACACTGAAGCTTTCTTT
-	TRBV20-1	-	TRBJ1-5	CSARDHGSSNQPQHF	TGCAGTGCTAGAGATCATGGCAGTAGCAATCAGCCCCAGCATTTT
-	TRBV10-3	-	TRBJ1-1	CAISELGVTEAFF	TGTGCCATCAGTGAATTAGGGGTCACTGAAGCTTTCTTT
many	TRBV6-1	-	TRBJ2-2	CASKSGVLTGELFF	TGTGCCAGCAAATCCGGCGTCCTTACCGGGGAGCTGTTTTTT
-	TRBV12-3/TRBV12-4	-	TRBJ2-2	CASSSGYNTGELFF	TGTGCCAGCAGTTCCGGGTATAACACCGGGGAGCTGTTTTTT
-	TRBV7-6	TRBD2	TRBJ2-7	CASSLPQASGGSSYEQYF	TGTGCCAGCAGCTTACCCCAAGCTAGCGGGGGGTCCTCCTACGAGCAGTACTTC